The 24 T cell receptor beta chains reported below all come from one sample, sequenced in a study of T cell responses to AZD1222 COVID-19 vaccine (dated by TCRdb to the early 2020s). Receptor amplification or capture employed the immunoSEQ multiplex PCR assay. TCRdb retrieved this table from immuneACCESS and kept in-frame rearrangements only. Not all clones are present; in checked studies, unresolved V genes account for under half, and no reason is known for the remainder. Across this sample there are about 150,000 clones, with less than 95% seen only once. Approximately 1.4% of the sample goes to the ten largest clones. The intended sense of this specimen's time point label: baseline before first vaccination. Material: peripheral blood, obtained on day 0 of AZD1222 vaccination. These receptors were collected from an adult in good health.

The chain recombines TRBV7-9 with TRBJ1-1, with D unclear. V was pared by 3 bases and J by 3 bases, with 5 bases between. The CDR3 has 12 residues. Germline values: CDR1 SEHNR, CDR2 FQNEAQ (reference sequence). CDR3 nucleotide sequence: TGTGCCAGCAGCTTCGGGGACACTGAAGCTTTCTTT. Residues: CASSFGDTEAFF.

This clone occurred a few times. The chain has TRBV2 and TRBJ1-5; D unresolved. This CDR3 spans 17 amino acids. V lost 3 bases and J lost 3, with 18 bases in between. CDR1 is SNHLY and CDR2 is FYNNEI in the germline V gene. DNA of the CDR3: TGTGCCAGCAGTGACATAGCTCCCCCGGGCCCCAATCAGCCCCAGCATTTT. Residues: CASSDIAPPGPNQPQHF.

The chain couples TRBV7-8 to TRBJ1-1; TRBD1 matches at 8 bases. V was clipped by 2 bases and J by 1 base; unmatched bases: 3. Germline V gene sequence: CDR1 SGHVS, CDR2 FQNEAQ. This CDR3 comprises 15 residues. CDR3: CASSLHRGENTEAFF. The CDR3 region has the DNA TGTGCCAGCAGCTTACACAGGGGGGAGAACACTGAAGCTTTCTTT.

The J gene is TRBJ1-1, the V gene TRBV5-4; D may be TRBD1 (6 bases). The V gene's germline CDR1 is SGHNT and CDR2 YYREEE (reference sequence). The CDR3 spans 13 residues. Trimming removed 0 bases at V and 4 bases at J, with 7 bases between. The DNA of the CDR3 is TGTGCCAGCAGCTTGGGGGGGCGCACTGAAGCTTTCTTT. The encoded protein is CASSLGGRTEAFF.

This clone was counted a single time. The rearrangement uses TRBV19 and TRBJ1-1; D is unclear. This CDR3 region has 14 residues. Germline CDR1 and CDR2: LNHDA and SQIVND (reference sequence). V dropped 3 bases and J dropped 2 bases, with 10 bases sitting between them. CDR3 sequence (DNA): TGTGCCAGTAGTATGGGCAGGACTAACACTGAAGCTTTCTTT. Translating gives CASSMGRTNTEAFF. Full variable domain (outside the CDR3, taken from reference TRBV19 and TRBJ1-1): DGGITQSPKYLFRKEGQNVTLSCEQNLNHDAMYWYRQDPGQGLRLIYYSQIVNDFQKGDIAEGYSVSREKKESFPLTVTSAQKNPTAFYLCASSMGRTNTEAFFGQGTRLTVV.

V and J are TRBV29-1 and TRBJ2-7, with D perhaps matching TRBD1 or TRBD2 (5 bases each). The CDR3 is 14 amino acids. Between the trimmed V and J ends, which lost 5 bases and 0 bases, there was a span of 14 bases. Germline CDR1 is SQVTM and CDR2 is ANQGSEA. In nucleotides, the CDR3 is TGCAGCGTTCGGGACGCCGGTTACTCCTACGAGCAGTACTTC. Protein product: CSVRDAGYSYEQYF.

This chain connects TRBV12-3 or TRBV12-4 to TRBJ2-5; D uncertain. CDR3 length equals 11 residues. Trimming cost V 5 bases and J 6 bases, with 7 bases left between them. CDR3 nucleotide sequence: TGTGCCAGCAGTCCCAGTAAGACCCAGTACTTC. Protein: CASSPSKTQYF.

The V gene is TRBV5-1, the J gene TRBJ2-7; D remains ambiguous. V lost 0 bases to trimming and J lost 9 bases, with 7 bases between them. Germline V lookup: CDR1 SGHRS, CDR2 YFSETQ. This CDR3 contains 11 residues. The CDR3 here is CASSLEGWQYF. DNA for the CDR3: TGCGCCAGCAGCTTGGAAGGGTGGCAGTACTTC. The whole variable domain, filled in from reference TRBV5-1 and TRBJ2-7, reads KAGVTQTPRYLIKTRGQQVTLSCSPISGHRSVSWYQQTPGQGLQFLFEYFSETQRNKGNFPGRFSGRQFSNSRSEMNVSTLELGDSALYLCASSLEGWQYFGPGTRLTVT.

This sequence joins TRBV7-2 and TRBJ1-2; D is ambiguous. The germline gives CDR1 SGHTA, CDR2 FQGNSA. The CDR3 covers 15 residues. The V end lost 1 base, the J end lost 2 bases, and 11 bases lay between the germline ends. CDR3 amino acids: CASSLDSQGNYGYTF. As DNA, the CDR3 is TGTGCCAGCAGCTTAGATAGTCAAGGAAACTATGGCTACACCTTC.

The sample holds a few counts of this clone. This chain joins TRBV6-4 and TRBJ2-1; no reliable D call. Germline V gene data show CDR1 as MRHNA and CDR2 as SNTAGT. This CDR3 is 14 amino acids long. Between the trimmed V and J ends, which lost 0 bases and 6 bases, there was a span of 9 bases. The CDR3 sequence: CASSDSIELNEQFF. In DNA, the CDR3 is TGTGCCAGCAGTGACTCGATAGAGCTCAATGAGCAGTTCTTC.

CDR3: CASSISVNQPQHF. Written as DNA, the CDR3 is TGTGCCAGTAGTATATCTGTTAATCAGCCCCAGCATTTT. This chain connects TRBV19 to TRBJ1-5; D is unclear. The V gene's germline CDR1 is LNHDA and CDR2 SQIVND (reference sequence). The CDR3 consists of 13 residues. V was clipped by 2 bases and J by 4 bases, with 6 bases between them.

The rearrangement joins TRBV7-3 to TRBJ2-1; 9 positions match TRBD2. Looked up from germline, CDR1 is SGHTA and CDR2 is FQGTGA. CDR3 size: 15 residues. V lost 2 bases, J lost 6 bases, and 5 bases stayed unmatched. The CDR3 protein is CASSLAGGPFNEQFF. The CDR3 region has the DNA TGTGCCAGCAGCTTAGCGGGAGGGCCTTTCAATGAGCAGTTCTTC. Together with reference TRBV7-3 and TRBJ2-1, the CDR3 gives the full variable domain: GAGVSQTPSNKVTEKGKYVELRCDPISGHTALYWYRQSLGQGPEFLIYFQGTGAADDSGLPNDRFFAVRPEGSVSTLKIQRTERGDSAVYLCASSLAGGPFNEQFFGPGTRLTVL.

The table lists this clone with a count of one. The V gene is TRBV7-9, the J gene TRBJ2-1, with 12 nucleotides matching TRBD2. CDR1 and CDR2 (germline): SEHNR, FQNEAQ (reference sequence). V was pared by 6 bases and J by 4 bases, with 4 bases of the junction left unmatched. CDR3 size: 15 residues. This CDR3 is CASSLAGGLYNEQFF. The CDR3 coding sequence is TGTGCCAGCAGTCTAGCGGGGGGGCTTTACAATGAGCAGTTCTTC.

The chain employs TRBV27 and TRBJ1-4, with 12 bases fitting TRBD1. Losses at the gene ends were 5 bases for V and 2 bases for J; bases not matched to a gene: 3. Germline assignment: CDR1 MNHEY and CDR2 SMNVEV (reference sequence). This CDR3 has 16 residues. CDR3 loop: CASSGDRGHTNEKLFF. Here the CDR3 DNA reads TGTGCCAGCAGTGGGGACAGGGGGCATACTAATGAAAAACTGTTTTTT. The full variable domain, completed using reference TRBV27 and TRBJ1-4, is EAQVTQNPRYLITVTGKKLTVTCSQNMNHEYMSWYRQDPGLGLRQIYYSMNVEVTDKGDVPEGYKVSRKEKRNFPLILESPSPNQTSLYFCASSGDRGHTNEKLFFGSGTQLSVL.

The V and J genes are TRBV3-1 (or the pseudogene TRBV3-2) and TRBJ2-7; 9 bases line up with TRBD1. The CDR3 has 19 residues. Per the germline V gene, CDR1 is LGHDT and CDR2 is YNNKEL (reference sequence). V dropped 1 base and J dropped 3; count of bases not matched to a gene: 16. This chain's CDR3 is CASSQVGQPRGTGSYEQYF. CDR3 nucleotides: TGTGCCAGCAGCCAAGTAGGCCAACCCCGAGGGACAGGGAGCTACGAGCAGTACTTC.

The rearrangement uses TRBV29-1 and TRBJ2-3; possible D gene TRBD2, 5 bases. CDR3 length: 11 residues. V gave up 7 bases and J gave up 6 bases, with 11 bases separating them. From germline, CDR1 is SQVTM and CDR2 ANQGSEA. CDR3 DNA: TGCAGCGGGACTCCCCCGGATACGCAGTATTTT. Amino acid sequence: CSGTPPDTQYF.

The table lists this clone with a few counts. The chain carries TRBV6-4 and TRBJ2-1, with 7 bases lining up with TRBD1. This CDR3 is 15 amino acids long. In germline, CDR1 is MRHNA, CDR2 SNTAGT. With 3 bases clipped from V and 8 bases from J, the junction kept 10 bases outside the gene matches. This CDR3 is CASSEGDSVGDEQFF. CDR3 bases: TGTGCCAGCAGTGAAGGGGACAGCGTCGGCGATGAGCAGTTCTTC.

The chain carries TRBV7-2 and TRBJ1-1, with 7 bases lining up with TRBD1. J gave up 4 bases and V 4 bases, and 9 bases lay outside the gene matches. The CDR3 is 15 residues long. The germline V gene encodes CDR1 SGHTA and CDR2 FQGNSA. CDR3 coding DNA: TGTGCCAGCAGCTACAAAAAGGGGGCGGGCACTGAAGCTTTCTTT. Residues: CASSYKKGAGTEAFF.

In DNA, the CDR3 is TGTGCCAGCTCACCACCGAGTTCCGAGGTCCTGGAAGCTTTCTTT. Translating gives CASSPPSSEVLEAFF. The genes are TRBV18 and TRBJ1-1; D remains unclear. The CDR3 covers 15 residues. The V gene's germline CDR1 is KGHSH and CDR2 LQKENI. Trimming removed 0 bases from V and 8 bases from J, with 16 bases in between.

This chain joins TRBV27 and TRBJ1-5; tentative D call: TRBD1 (6 bases). Per germline, CDR1 MNHEY and CDR2 SMNVEV (reference sequence). There are 16 residues in the CDR3. V was shortened by 4 bases and J by 0 bases, with 13 bases between the two germline ends. Here the CDR3 reads CASSSSGTNSNQPQHF. CDR3 nucleotides: TGTGCCAGCAGTTCCTCCGGGACAAATAGCAATCAGCCCCAGCATTTT.

The V gene is TRBV20-1, the J gene TRBJ2-1; 8 bases are shared with TRBD2. The CDR3 is made up of 14 amino acids. Germline CDR1 is DFQATT and CDR2 is SNEGSKA (reference sequence). Trimming cost V 3 bases and J 4 bases; bases outside gene matches: 5. CDR3 nucleotide sequence: TGCAGTGCTAGTCGTAGCGGGAATTACAATGAGCAGTTCTTC. Its translation is CSASRSGNYNEQFF.

The rearrangement links TRBV11-2 to TRBJ2-1; D not resolved. Trimming stripped 1 base from V and 0 bases from J, with 10 bases between. This CDR3 is built from 16 residues. The germline gives CDR1 SGHAT, CDR2 FQNNGV. The CDR3 DNA is TGTGCCAGCAGCTTAGCCCTACACCCCTCCTACAATGAGCAGTTCTTC. This gives the protein CASSLALHPSYNEQFF.

The chain uses TRBV6-4 and TRBJ2-2; perhaps TRBD1 as D (6 bases). Trimming pared 0 bases from V and 8 bases from J, leaving 7 bases between. This CDR3 spans 13 amino acids. Germline CDR1 and CDR2: MRHNA and SNTAGT. The CDR3 nucleotides read TGTGCCAGCAGTGACTCCGACAGGGGGGAGCTGTTTTTT. It specifies CASSDSDRGELFF.

The gene calls are TRBV6-5 and TRBJ1-2, with 9 nucleotides matching TRBD1. The V and J ends lost 4 bases and 6 bases, in that order; junction bases with no gene match: 6. This CDR3 region has 14 residues. Per germline, CDR1 MNHEY and CDR2 SVGAGI. CDR3: CASSSRDRADGYTF. The CDR3 nucleotides are TGTGCCAGCAGTTCCCGGGACAGGGCTGATGGCTACACCTTC.